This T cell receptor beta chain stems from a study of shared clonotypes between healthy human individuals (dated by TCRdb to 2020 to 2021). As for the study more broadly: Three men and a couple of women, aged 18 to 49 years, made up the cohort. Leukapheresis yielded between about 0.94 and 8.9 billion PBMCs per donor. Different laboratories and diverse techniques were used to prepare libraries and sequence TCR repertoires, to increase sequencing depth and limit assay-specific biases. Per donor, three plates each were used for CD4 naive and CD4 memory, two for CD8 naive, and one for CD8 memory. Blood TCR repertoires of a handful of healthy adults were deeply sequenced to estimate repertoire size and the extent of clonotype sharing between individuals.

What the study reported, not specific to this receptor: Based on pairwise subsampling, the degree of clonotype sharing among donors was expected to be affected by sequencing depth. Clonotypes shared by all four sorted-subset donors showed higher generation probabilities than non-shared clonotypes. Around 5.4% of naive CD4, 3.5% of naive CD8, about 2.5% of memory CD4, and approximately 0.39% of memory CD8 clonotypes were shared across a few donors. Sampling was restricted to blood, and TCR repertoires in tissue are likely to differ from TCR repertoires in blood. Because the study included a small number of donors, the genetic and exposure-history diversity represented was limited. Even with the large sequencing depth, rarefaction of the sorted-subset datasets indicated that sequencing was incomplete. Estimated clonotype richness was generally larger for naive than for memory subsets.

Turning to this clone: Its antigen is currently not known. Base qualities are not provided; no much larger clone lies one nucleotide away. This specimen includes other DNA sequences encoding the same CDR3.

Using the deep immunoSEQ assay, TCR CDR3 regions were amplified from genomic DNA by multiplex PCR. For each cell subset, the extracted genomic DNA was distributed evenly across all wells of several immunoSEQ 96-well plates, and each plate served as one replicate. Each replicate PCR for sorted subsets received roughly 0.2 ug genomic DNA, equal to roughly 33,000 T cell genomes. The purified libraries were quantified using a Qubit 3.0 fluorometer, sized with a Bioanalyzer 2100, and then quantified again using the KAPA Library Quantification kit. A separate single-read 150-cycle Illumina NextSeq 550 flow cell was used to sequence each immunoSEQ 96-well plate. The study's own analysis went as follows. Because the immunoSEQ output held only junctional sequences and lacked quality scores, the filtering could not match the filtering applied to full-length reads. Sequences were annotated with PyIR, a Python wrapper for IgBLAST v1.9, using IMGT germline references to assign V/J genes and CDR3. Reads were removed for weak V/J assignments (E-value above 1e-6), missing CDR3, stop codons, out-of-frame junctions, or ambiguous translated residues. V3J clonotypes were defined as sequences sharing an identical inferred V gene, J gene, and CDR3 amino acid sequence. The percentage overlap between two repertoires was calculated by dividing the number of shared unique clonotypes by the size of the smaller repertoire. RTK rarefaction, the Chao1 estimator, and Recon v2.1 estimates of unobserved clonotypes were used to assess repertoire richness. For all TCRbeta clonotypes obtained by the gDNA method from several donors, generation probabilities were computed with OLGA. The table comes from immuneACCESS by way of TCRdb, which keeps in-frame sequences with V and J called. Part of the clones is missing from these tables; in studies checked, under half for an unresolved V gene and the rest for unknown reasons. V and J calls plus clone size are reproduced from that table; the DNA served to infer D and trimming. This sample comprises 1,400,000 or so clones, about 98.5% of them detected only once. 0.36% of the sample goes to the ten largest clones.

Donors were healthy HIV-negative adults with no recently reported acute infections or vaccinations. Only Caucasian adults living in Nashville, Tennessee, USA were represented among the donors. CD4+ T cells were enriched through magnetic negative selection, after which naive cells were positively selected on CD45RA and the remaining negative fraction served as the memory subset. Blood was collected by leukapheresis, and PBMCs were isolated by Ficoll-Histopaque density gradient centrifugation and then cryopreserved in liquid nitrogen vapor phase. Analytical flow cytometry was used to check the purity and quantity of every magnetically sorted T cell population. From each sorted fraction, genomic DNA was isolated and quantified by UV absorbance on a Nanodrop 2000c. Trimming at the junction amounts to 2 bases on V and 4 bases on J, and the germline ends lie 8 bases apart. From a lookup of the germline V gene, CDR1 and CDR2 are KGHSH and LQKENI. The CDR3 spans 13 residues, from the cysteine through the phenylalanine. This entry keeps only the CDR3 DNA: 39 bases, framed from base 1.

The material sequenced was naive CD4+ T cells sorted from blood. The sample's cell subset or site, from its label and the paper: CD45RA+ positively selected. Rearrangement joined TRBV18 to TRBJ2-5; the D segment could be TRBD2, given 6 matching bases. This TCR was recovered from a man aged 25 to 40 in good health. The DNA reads TGTGCCAGCTCACCATTGGGGGGAGAGACCCAGTACTTC. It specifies CASSPLGGETQYF.